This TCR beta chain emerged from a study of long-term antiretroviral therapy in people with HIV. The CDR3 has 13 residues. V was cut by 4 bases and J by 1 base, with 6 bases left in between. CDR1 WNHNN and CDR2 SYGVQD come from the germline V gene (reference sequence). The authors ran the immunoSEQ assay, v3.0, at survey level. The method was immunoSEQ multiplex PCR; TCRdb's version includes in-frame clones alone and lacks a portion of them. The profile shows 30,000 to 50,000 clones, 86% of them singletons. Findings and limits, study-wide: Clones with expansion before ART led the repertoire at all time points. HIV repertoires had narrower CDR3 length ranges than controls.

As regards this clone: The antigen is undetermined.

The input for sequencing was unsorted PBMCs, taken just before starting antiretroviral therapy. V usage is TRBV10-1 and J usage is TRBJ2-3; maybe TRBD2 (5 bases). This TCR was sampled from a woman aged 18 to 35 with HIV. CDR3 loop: CASSVSGTDTQYF. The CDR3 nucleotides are TGCGCCAGCAGTGTTAGCGGCACAGATACGCAGTATTTT.